This record covers a single T cell receptor beta chain. In the study's own analysis: Amplifying reference gene primers gave estimates of nucleated cell counts. Data came from immunoSEQ multiplex PCR; TCRdb stores just in-frame clones and leaves some out. V and J calls and clone size are as listed in that table; D and trimming were resolved from the DNA. The sample has about 200,000 clones; roughly 85% are singletons. Participants spanned ages about 18 to 100 years and resided in 20 to 30 US areas. Symptom resolution, clearance, or two negative PCRs marked donors in Cohort 3 as recovered. This specimen comes from a study of blood T cell repertoires in COVID-19. Looking at the study overall: COVID-19 samples collected from the United States, Italy and Spain covered acute and convalescent phases.

This CDR3 spans 18 amino acids. Germline trimming cut 2 bases from V and 2 bases from J; bases unmatched to any gene: 11. Per the germline V gene, CDR1 is LNHDA and CDR2 is SQIVND (reference sequence). The TCR sequence derives from a man aged 35 to 55 who had recovered from COVID-19. Sequencing was done on a sample of PBMCs or T cells enriched from blood (not recorded which). The chain is built from TRBV19 and TRBJ2-3; 9 bases agree with TRBD2. The CDR3 DNA is TGTGCCAGTAGTATATCAGGTCTGCTAGCGGGACCCACAGATACGCAGTATTTT. Translated, it gives CASSISGLLAGPTDTQYF.